This TCR beta chain stems from a study of tumor-infiltrating lymphocytes in localized non-small cell lung cancer (dated by TCRdb to about 2021). Notes on the research overall: The cohort included patients whose samples were collected after neoadjuvant chemotherapy, as well as both smokers and never-smokers and several histologies. Each patient provided resected tumor tissue plus uninvolved lung tissue from the same patient, with the uninvolved lung tissue described as non-adjacent to the tumor. A total of approximately 50 patients were part of the paired comparison of immunoSEQ T-cell fraction between tumor and uninvolved lung. TCR sequencing was one of several integrated assays, alongside flow cytometry, multiplex immunofluorescence, RNA-seq, exome sequencing and proteomics, applied to the same patients. In total, the ICON cohort consisted of over a hundred surgical patients with localized non-small cell lung cancer who had their tumors resected.

The immunoSEQ assay used for TCR sequencing gave the T-cell fraction in both tumor and uninvolved lung tissue. As for the authors' bioinformatics: For survival analysis, patients were divided into high (upper tertile) and low (lower two tertiles) T-cell fraction groups, which were compared by log-rank test. Paired tumor versus uninvolved lung differences in T-cell fraction were tested with a signed-rank test. Sourced from immuneACCESS, this table was stored by TCRdb with only in-frame sequences that have V and J called. A share of the clones is absent; for the studies checked, an unresolved V gene accounts for under half, and the remainder has no known explanation. Clonal size and the V and J genes are those of that table, whereas D and trimming came from the DNA. The sample includes some 15,000 clones, with over 75% observed a single time. Jointly, the top ten make up more than 3% of the sample.

The first patient joined ICON in 2016, and enrollment wrapped up when the last patient was enrolled in September 2018. In a subcohort of around 72 patients, fresh tumor and matched uninvolved tissue were collected for in-depth immune analyses, with TCR sequencing among those analyses. DNA for TCR sequencing was isolated from bulk tissue, and no cell sorting was done. Summary of the overall study and its limitations: No difference in TCR-derived T-cell fraction was observed between the flow cytometry-defined immunotypes IM1 (good prognosis) and IM2 (poor prognosis). In line with immunofluorescence CD3 counts, TCRbeta sequencing supported higher T cell infiltration in tumors compared with uninvolved lung tissue. Assay coverage differed among patients according to how much tissue was available, so only a subset of the cohort had TCR sequencing. Different pieces of the same tissue were used for different assays, so technical variation could not be separated from intratumor heterogeneity.

The germline V gene (reference sequence) sets CDR1 to GTSNPN and CDR2 to SVGIG. The CDR3 covers 14 residues, taking in both the cysteine and the phenylalanine. Of all the DNA, just the CDR3 is kept, 42 bases in frame from base 1. V is shortened by 1 base, J by 4 bases, and the region joining them spans 11 bases. With respect to this clone: Its antigen has not been determined. Base qualities were left out, and no much larger clone turns up one base away.

The TCR was taken from a human donor with non-small cell lung cancer. The chain employs TRBV30 and TRBJ1-3, and the D gene may be TRBD1, 5 bases matching. The sample was uninvolved lung tissue not adjacent to the tumor. The nucleotides read TGTGCCTGGAGTGCAGGGTTATGGGGAAACACCATATATTTT. It translates as CAWSAGLWGNTIYF. The reference TRBV30 and TRBJ1-3 proteins fill in what lies around the CDR3, so the full variable domain reads SQTIHQWPATLVQPVGSPLSLECTVEGTSNPNLYWYRQAAGRGLQLLFYSVGIGQISSEVPQNLSASRPQDRQFILSSKKLLLSDSGFYLCAWSAGLWGNTIYFGEGSWLTVV.